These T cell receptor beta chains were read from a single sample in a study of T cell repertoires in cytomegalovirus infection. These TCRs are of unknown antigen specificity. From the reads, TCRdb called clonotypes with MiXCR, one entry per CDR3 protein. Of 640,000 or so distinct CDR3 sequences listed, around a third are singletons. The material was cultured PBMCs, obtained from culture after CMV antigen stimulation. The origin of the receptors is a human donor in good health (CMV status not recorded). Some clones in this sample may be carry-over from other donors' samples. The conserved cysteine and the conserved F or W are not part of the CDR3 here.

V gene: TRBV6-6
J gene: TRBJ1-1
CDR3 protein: ASSESSRVEAF

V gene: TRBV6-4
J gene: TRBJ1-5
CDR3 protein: ASSVKAPQYQPQH

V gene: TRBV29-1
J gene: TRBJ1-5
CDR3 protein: SVEVAGVNQPQH

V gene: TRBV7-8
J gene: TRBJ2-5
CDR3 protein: ASSQPRTSGAPRETQY

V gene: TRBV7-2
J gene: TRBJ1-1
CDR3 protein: ASSPGGRGRGTEAF

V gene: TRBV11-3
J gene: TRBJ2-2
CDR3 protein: ASSWGTENTGELF

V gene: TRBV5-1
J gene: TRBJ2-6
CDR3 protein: ASSSAGSGANVLT

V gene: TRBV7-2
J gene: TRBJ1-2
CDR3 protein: ASSLQGSEGYGCT

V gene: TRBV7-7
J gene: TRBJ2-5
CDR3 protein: ASSPTRGAETQY

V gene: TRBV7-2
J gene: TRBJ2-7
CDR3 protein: ASSSPLAYEQY

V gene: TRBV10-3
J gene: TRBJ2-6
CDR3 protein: ATGLRMVEGANVLT

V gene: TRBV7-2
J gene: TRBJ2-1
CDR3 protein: ASRGAGGKNEQF

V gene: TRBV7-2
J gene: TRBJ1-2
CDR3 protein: ASSLGQGFDYGYT

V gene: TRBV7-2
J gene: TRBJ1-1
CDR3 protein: ASSPGGRTEAF

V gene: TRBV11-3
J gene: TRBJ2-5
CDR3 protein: ASSWGVGETQY

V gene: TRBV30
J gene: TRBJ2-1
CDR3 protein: AWRPSNSYNEQF

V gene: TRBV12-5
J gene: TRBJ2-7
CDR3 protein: ASGFVESARAYEQY

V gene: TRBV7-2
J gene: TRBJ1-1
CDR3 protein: ASSLARGVEAF

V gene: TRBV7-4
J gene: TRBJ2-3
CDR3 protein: ASTSGRTSGGSTDTQY

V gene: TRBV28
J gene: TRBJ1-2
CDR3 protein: ASRGQGGGYT

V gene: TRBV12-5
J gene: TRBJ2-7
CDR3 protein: AFGGYEQY

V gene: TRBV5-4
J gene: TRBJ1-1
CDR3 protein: ASSPQSDRDTEAF

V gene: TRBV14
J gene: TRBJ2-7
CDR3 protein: ASSQLGSYEQY

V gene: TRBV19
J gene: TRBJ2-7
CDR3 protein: ASHRTGSKSPY

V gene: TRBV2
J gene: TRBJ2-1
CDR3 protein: ASSKRFPFLAGVNNEQF

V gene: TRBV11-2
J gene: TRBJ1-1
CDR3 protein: ASSLDRWNTEAF

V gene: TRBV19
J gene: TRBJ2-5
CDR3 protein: ASSTRGVQETQY

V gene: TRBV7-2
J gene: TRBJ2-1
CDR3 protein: ASSPGSFFYNEQF

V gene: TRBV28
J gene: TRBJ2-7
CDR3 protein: ASSIGQGKTYEQY

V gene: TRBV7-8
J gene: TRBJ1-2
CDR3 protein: ASSSGTGSWYGYT

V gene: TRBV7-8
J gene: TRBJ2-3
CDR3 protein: ASSYPSTGGSDTQY

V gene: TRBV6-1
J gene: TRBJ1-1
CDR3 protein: ASSEGHGWTGGRNTEAF

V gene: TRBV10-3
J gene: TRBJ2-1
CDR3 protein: AIARGRDEQF

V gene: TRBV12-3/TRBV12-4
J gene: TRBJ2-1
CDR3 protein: ATHRGTLEF

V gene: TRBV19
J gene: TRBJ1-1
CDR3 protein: ASSIFRDSGEAF

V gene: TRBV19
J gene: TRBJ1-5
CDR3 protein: ASIRQGGSQPQH

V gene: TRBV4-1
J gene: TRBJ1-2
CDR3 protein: ASSPPPGTAGRYGYT

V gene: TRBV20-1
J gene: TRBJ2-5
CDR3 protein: SAPNPGVGETQY

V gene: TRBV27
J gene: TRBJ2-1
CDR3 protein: ASSPQSGGGFYNEQF

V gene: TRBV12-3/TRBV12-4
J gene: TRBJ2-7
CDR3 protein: ASGKGGYEQY

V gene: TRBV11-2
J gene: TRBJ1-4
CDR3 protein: ASSLSGQMEKLF

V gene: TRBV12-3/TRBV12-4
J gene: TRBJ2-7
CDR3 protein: ASSLASLLGTGGSYEQY

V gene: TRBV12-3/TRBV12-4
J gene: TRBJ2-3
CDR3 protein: ASRRESDTQY

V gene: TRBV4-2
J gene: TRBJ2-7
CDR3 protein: ASSQAPFEGYEQY

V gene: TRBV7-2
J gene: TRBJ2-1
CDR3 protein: ASSLTSGANEQF

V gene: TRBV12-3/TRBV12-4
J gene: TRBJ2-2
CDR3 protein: ASSVFRRGLGNTGELF

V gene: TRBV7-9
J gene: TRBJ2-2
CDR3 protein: ASRREENTGELF

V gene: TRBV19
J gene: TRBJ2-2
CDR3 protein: ASTAGGLELF

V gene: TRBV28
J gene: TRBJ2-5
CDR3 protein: ASSSGQAGETQY

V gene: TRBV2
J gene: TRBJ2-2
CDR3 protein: ASSEGSAGGSGELF

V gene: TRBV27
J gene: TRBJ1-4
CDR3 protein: ASSFRDILREKLF

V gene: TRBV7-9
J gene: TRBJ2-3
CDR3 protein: ASSRVTSGSGDTQY

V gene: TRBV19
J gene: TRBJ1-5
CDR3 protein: ASKDRADQPQH

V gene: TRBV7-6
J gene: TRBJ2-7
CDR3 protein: ASSLVAGALNEQY

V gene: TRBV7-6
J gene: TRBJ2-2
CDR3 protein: ASRPLRGTGELF